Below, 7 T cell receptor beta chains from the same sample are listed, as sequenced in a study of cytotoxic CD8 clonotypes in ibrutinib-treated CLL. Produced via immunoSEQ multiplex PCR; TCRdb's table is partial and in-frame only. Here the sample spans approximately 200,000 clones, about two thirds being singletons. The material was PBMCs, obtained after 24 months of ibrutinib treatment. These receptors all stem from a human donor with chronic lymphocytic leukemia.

CDR3 sequence reads: CASSLAGTGVAGELFF. CDR3 in DNA: TGTGCCAGCAGCTTGGCTGGGACAGGGGTGGCCGGGGAGCTGTTTTTT. V gene TRBV5-4 combines with J gene TRBJ2-2, with TRBD1 matching 10 bases. The ends lost 0 bases at V and 6 bases at J; junction bases unmatched: 5. Per germline, CDR1 SGHNT and CDR2 YYREEE (reference sequence). This CDR3 has 16 amino acids.

The CDR3 DNA is TGTGCCATCAGTGAGCCCGGACGAAGCCAATATGGCTACACCTTC. It encodes CAISEPGRSQYGYTF. The chain joins TRBV10-3 to TRBJ1-2; D gene ambiguous. The ends were cut back, 2 bases at V and 5 bases at J, with 15 bases in the middle. Germline-derived CDR1 and CDR2 are ENHRY and SYGVKD. The CDR3 loop spans 15 amino acids.

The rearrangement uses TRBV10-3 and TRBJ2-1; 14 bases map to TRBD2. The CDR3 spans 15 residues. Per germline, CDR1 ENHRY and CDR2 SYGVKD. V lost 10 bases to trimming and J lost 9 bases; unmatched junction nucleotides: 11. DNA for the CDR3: TGTGCCACCGCGGGACTAGCGGGAGAGGAGGGTGAGCAGTTCTTC. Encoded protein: CATAGLAGEEGEQFF.

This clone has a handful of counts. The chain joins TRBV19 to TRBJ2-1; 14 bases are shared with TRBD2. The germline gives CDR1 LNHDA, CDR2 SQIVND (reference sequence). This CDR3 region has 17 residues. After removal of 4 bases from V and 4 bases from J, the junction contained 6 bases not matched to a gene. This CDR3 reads CASSTSGLAGGYNEQFF. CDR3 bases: TGTGCCAGTAGTACCTCAGGACTAGCGGGAGGATACAATGAGCAGTTCTTC.

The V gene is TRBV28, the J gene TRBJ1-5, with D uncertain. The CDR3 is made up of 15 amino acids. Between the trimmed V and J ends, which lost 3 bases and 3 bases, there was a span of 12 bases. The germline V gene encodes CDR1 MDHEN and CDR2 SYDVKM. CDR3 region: CASSFDGRPNQPQHF. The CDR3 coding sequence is TGTGCCAGCAGTTTTGACGGACGGCCCAATCAGCCCCAGCATTTT.

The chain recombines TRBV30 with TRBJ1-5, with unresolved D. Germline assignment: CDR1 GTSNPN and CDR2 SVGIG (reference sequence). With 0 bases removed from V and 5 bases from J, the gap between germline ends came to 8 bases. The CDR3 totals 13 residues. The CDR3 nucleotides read TGTGCCTGGAGTGTGGAGCACGATCAGCCCCAGCATTTT. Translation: CAWSVEHDQPQHF.

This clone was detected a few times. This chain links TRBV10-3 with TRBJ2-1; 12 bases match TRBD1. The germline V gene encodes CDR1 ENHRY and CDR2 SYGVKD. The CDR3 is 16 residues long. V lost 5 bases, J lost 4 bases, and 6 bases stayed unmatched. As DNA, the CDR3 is TGTGCCATCAGTAAGGGACAGGGGGCACTGTACAATGAGCAGTTCTTC. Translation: CAISKGQGALYNEQFF.